The next 3 T cell receptor beta chains were all read from a single sample in a study of shared clonotypes between healthy human individuals. Libraries were prepared by immunoSEQ multiplex PCR; TCRdb keeps only in-frame clonotypes and omits some of them. The top ten clones hold about 12% of a sample with hundreds of thousands of clones, roughly four fifths of them seen once. The sequenced sample was PBMCs. These receptors all stem from a woman aged 40 to 50 in good health. Some clones in this sample may be carry-over from other donors' samples.

Concerning this clone itself: This may be a read error: a much more frequent sequence differs by one nucleotide. The V gene is TRBV11-1, the J gene TRBJ2-5; 9 nucleotides align to TRBD1. With 4 bases clipped from V and 4 bases from J, the junction kept 1 base outside the gene matches. Germline-derived CDR1 and CDR2 are SGHAT and FQDESV (reference sequence). The CDR3 covers 13 residues. CDR3 sequence: CASSSDRGETQYF. In DNA, the CDR3 is TGTGCCAGCAGCTCGGACAGGGGAGAGACCCAGTACTTC.

This sequence joins TRBV11-2 and TRBJ2-5; D possibly corresponds to TRBD2 (6 bases). The V gene lost 3 bases and the J gene lost 5 bases, with 10 bases spanning the gap. CDR3 length: 13 residues. Germline V gives CDR1 SGHAT, CDR2 FQNNGV. CDR3 loop: CASSFPGAETQYF. DNA for the CDR3: TGTGCCAGCAGCTTCCCGGGAGCCGAGACCCAGTACTTC.

This rearrangement joins TRBV30 to TRBJ2-7; 7 bases are a match to TRBD1. Losses at the gene ends were 5 bases for V and 6 bases for J; bases not matched to a gene: 13. This CDR3 is built from 14 residues. The germline CDR1 and CDR2 sequences are GTSNPN and SVGIG (reference sequence). CDR3 bases: TGTGCCTGGGATAGGGGGCTGACAGGGTCCGAGCAGTACTTC. This sequence encodes CAWDRGLTGSEQYF.